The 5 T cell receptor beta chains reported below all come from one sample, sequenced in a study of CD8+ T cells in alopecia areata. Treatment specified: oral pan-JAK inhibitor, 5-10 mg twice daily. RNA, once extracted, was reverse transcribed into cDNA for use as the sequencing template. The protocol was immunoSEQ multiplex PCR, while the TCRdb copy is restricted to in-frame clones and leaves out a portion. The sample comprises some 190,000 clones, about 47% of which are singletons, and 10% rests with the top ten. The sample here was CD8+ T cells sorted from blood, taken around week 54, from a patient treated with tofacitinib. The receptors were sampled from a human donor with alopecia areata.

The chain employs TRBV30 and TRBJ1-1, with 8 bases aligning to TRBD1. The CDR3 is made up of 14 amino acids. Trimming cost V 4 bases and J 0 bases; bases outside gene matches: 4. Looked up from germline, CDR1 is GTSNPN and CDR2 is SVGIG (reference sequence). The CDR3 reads CAWTDRELNTEAFF. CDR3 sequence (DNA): TGTGCCTGGACGGACAGGGAGTTGAACACTGAAGCTTTCTTT.

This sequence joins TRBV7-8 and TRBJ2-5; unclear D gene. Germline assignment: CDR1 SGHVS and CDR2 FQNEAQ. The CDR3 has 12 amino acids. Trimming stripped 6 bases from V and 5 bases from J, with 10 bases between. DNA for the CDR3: TGTGCCAGCAGTCCCCCGAAGGAGACCCAGTACTTC. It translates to CASSPPKETQYF.

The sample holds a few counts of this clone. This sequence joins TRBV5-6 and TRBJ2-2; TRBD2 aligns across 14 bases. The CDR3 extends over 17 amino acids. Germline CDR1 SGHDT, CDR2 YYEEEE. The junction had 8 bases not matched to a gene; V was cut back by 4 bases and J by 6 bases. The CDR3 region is CASSGYGTSGGSGELFF. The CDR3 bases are TGTGCCAGCAGCGGCTACGGGACTAGCGGGGGTTCCGGGGAGCTGTTTTTT.

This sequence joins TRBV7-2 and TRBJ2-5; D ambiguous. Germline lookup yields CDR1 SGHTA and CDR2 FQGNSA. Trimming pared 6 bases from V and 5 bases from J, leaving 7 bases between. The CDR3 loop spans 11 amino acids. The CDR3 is CASSSWETQYF. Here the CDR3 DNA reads TGTGCCAGCAGTTCGTGGGAGACCCAGTACTTC. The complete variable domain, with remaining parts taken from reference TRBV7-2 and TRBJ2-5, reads GAGVSQSPSNKVTEKGKDVELRCDPISGHTALYWYRQSLGQGLEFLIYFQGNSAPDKSGLPSDRFSAERTGGSVSTLTIQRTQQEDSAVYLCASSSWETQYFGPGTRLLVL.

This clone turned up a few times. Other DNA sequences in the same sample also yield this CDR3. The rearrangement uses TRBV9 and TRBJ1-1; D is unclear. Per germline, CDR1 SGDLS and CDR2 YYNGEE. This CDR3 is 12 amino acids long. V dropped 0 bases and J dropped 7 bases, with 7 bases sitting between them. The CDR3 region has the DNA TGTGCCAGCAGCGTAGAAGGAGGTGAAGCTTTCTTT. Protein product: CASSVEGGEAFF. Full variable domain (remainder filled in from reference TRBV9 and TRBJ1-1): DSGVTQTPKHLITATGQRVTLRCSPRSGDLSVYWYQQSLDQGLQFLIQYYNGEERAKGNILERFSAQQFPDLHSELNLSSLELGDSALYFCASSVEGGEAFFGQGTRLTVV.